The 23 T cell receptor beta chains below were found in one sample sequenced in a study of blood T cell repertoires in COVID-19. Using immunoSEQ multiplex PCR, the repertoire was profiled, and TCRdb retains in-frame clones only, with some absent. Of about 190,000 clones detected, around 80% appear once; the ten largest clones hold about a fifth. Sample: peripheral blood. The receptor set was obtained from a human donor in a cohort sampled during active COVID-19.

The rearrangement links TRBV25-1 to TRBJ1-1; possible D gene TRBD1, 6 bases. The CDR3 sequence is 14 residues long. The V end was cut by 2 bases, the J end by 9 bases, with 16 bases between. The germline V gene has CDR1 MGHDK and CDR2 SYGVNS. CDR3 loop: CASSENREWGKAFF. The CDR3 nucleotides are TGTGCCAGCAGTGAAAACAGGGAGTGGGGAAAAGCTTTCTTT.

The V gene is TRBV27, the J gene TRBJ1-5, with D hard to call. This CDR3 is 13 amino acids long. Trimming took off 1 base at V and 5 bases at J, with 6 bases between the two ends. CDR1 and CDR2 (germline): MNHEY, SMNVEV (reference sequence). For the CDR3, the DNA is TGTGCCAGCAGTTTATTCGGGGATCAGCCCCAGCATTTT. Encoded protein: CASSLFGDQPQHF.

The V call is TRBV7-3, the J call TRBJ2-1; 8 nucleotides agree with TRBD2. Germline loops: CDR1 SGHTA, CDR2 FQGTGA. The CDR3 runs 14 residues. V trimming: 6 bases; J trimming: 0 bases; junction bases outside the gene matches: 1. The CDR3, as DNA: TGTGCCAGCAGGCGGGGGGACTCCTACAATGAGCAGTTCTTC. Its protein is CASRRGDSYNEQFF.

This clone was observed once. The gene calls are TRBV7-6 and TRBJ2-1, with D unclear. The CDR3 is 11 amino acids. The V end was cut by 1 base, the J end by 9 bases, with 4 bases between. Germline-derived CDR1 and CDR2 are SGHVS and FNYEAQ. The CDR3 here is CASSLGSEQFF. The CDR3 DNA sequence: TGTGCCAGCAGCTTAGGGAGTGAGCAGTTCTTC.

CDR3 region: CASRPGTSGRQYF. The CDR3 region has the DNA TGTGCCAGCAGACCCGGGACTAGCGGGAGGCAGTACTTC. This chain uses TRBV28 with TRBJ2-7; 14 nucleotides line up with TRBD2. Germline loops: CDR1 MDHEN, CDR2 SYDVKM. The CDR3 runs to 13 residues. Losses at the gene ends were 6 bases for V and 9 bases for J; bases not matched to a gene: 4.

V gene TRBV30 combines with J gene TRBJ1-2, with D perhaps TRBD1 (5 bases). This CDR3 contains 14 residues. Trimming pared 4 bases from V and 2 bases from J, leaving 14 bases between. Germline-derived CDR1 and CDR2 are GTSNPN and SVGIG (reference sequence). DNA for the CDR3: TGTGCCTGGAAATTTCTAGGGGTCAACTATGGCTACACCTTC. This codes for CAWKFLGVNYGYTF.

The sample holds a few counts of this clone. DNA for the CDR3: TGTGCCAGCAGGAGGGCGGCCGGGGAGCTGTTTTTT. Its translation is CASRRAAGELFF. The chain is built from TRBV5-4 and TRBJ2-2; tentatively, D is TRBD2 (5 bases). The CDR3 loop spans 12 amino acids. With 5 bases removed from V and 6 bases from J, the gap between germline ends came to 8 bases. The germline V gene has CDR1 SGHNT and CDR2 YYREEE (reference sequence). The complete variable domain, with remaining parts taken from reference TRBV5-4 and TRBJ2-2, reads ETGVTQSPTHLIKTRGQQVTLRCSSQSGHNTVSWYQQALGQGPQFIFQYYREEENGRGNFPPRFSGLQFPNYSSELNVNALELDDSALYLCASRRAAGELFFGEGSRLTVL.

DNA for the CDR3: TGCGCCAGCAGCCAAGAGGGCCAGCTAAGCAATCAGCCCCAGCATTTT. Encoded protein: CASSQEGQLSNQPQHF. The chain is built from TRBV4-1 and TRBJ1-5; D unresolved. Looked up from germline, CDR1 is MGHRA and CDR2 is YSYEKL. The V and J ends lost 0 bases and 1 base respectively, with 10 bases between them. This CDR3 is 16 amino acids long.

This chain links TRBV6-6 with TRBJ2-5; 7 bases map to TRBD1. Germline CDR1 is MNHNY and CDR2 is SVGAGI (reference sequence). This CDR3 region has 14 residues. The ends lost 8 bases at V and 2 bases at J; junction bases unmatched: 8. CDR3 bases: TGTGCCAGCTCCAACAGGGGTGGGCAAGAGACCCAGTACTTC. Translation: CASSNRGGQETQYF.

V and J are TRBV5-5 and TRBJ2-7; D not certain. There are 14 residues in the CDR3. The V end lost 0 bases, the J end lost 4 bases, and 11 bases lay between the germline ends. Germline V gene data show CDR1 as SGHKS and CDR2 as YYEKEE (reference sequence). The CDR3 spells CASSLGASQYEQYV. The CDR3 nucleotides are TGTGCCAGCAGCTTGGGGGCCAGCCAATACGAGCAGTACGTC.

The V and J genes are TRBV29-1 and TRBJ2-7, with D possibly matching TRBD1 (5 bases). Germline V gene lookup returns CDR1 SQVTM and CDR2 ANQGSEA. The CDR3 length is 13 residues. The ends were cut back, 2 bases at V and 3 bases at J, with 11 bases in the middle. The CDR3 bases are TGCAGCGTTGAATCAGGGATCGGCTACGAGCAGTACTTC. It yields the protein CSVESGIGYEQYF.

This clone was seen repeatedly, ten times or more. In DNA, the CDR3 is TGTGCCAGCAGTCCCCGCGGCTTCGGGACAGGGGGCGCACACAATGAGCAGTTCTTC. It encodes CASSPRGFGTGGAHNEQFF. This chain links TRBV28 with TRBJ2-1; 12 positions match TRBD1. CDR3 length: 19 residues. The V segment lost 5 bases and the J segment 5 bases; nucleotides outside the gene matches: 16. In germline, CDR1 is MDHEN, CDR2 SYDVKM. Supplemented by reference TRBV28 and TRBJ2-1, the full variable domain reads DVKVTQSSRYLVKRTGEKVFLECVQDMDHENMFWYRQDPGLGLRLIYFSYDVKMKEKGDIPEGYSVSREKKERFSLILESASTNQTSMYLCASSPRGFGTGGAHNEQFFGPGTRLTVL.

This clone was counted a few times. The genes are TRBV7-9 and TRBJ2-5; 10 bases line up with TRBD2. Trimming took 4 bases from V and 7 from J; bases not matched to a gene: 12. This CDR3 is 16 amino acids long. CDR1 is SEHNR, CDR2 FQNEAQ, per germline (reference sequence). The CDR3 DNA reads TGTGCCAGCAGCTCAGCTAGCGGGGGCTTTGGGGGGACCCAGTACTTC. This codes for CASSSASGGFGGTQYF.

The V gene is TRBV2, the J gene TRBJ1-6; TRBD1 matches at 8 bases. J gave up 6 bases and V 6 bases, and 10 bases lay outside the gene matches. CDR1 and CDR2 (germline): SNHLY, FYNNEI. The CDR3 is 16 residues long. The CDR3 here is CASRKTGGSPNSPLHF. CDR3 nucleotide sequence: TGTGCCAGCAGAAAAACAGGGGGGAGTCCTAATTCACCCCTCCACTTT.

The chain recombines TRBV28 with TRBJ1-6; TRBD1 is a possible D gene (5 bases). Germline CDR1 reads MDHEN; CDR2 reads SYDVKM. The CDR3 loop spans 14 amino acids. V lost 6 bases to trimming and J lost 5 bases, with 11 bases between them. CDR3 bases: TGTGCCAGCAGCCACAGGTGGGATAATTCACCCCTCCACTTT. This gives the protein CASSHRWDNSPLHF.

The chain joins TRBV3-1 (or the pseudogene TRBV3-2) to TRBJ2-1; tentatively, D is TRBD2 (5 bases). CDR3 length: 16 residues. With 0 bases removed from V and 0 bases from J, the gap between germline ends came to 9 bases. The germline gives CDR1 LGHDT, CDR2 YNNKEL (reference sequence). CDR3 protein: CASSQDRGSSYNEQFF. CDR3 bases: TGTGCCAGCAGCCAAGATAGAGGGAGCTCCTACAATGAGCAGTTCTTC.

The rearrangement joins TRBV30 to TRBJ1-1; D unresolved. Trimming took 0 bases from V and 0 from J, leaving 5 bases between them. Germline V gene lookup returns CDR1 GTSNPN and CDR2 SVGIG (reference sequence). The CDR3 is 13 amino acids. In nucleotides, the CDR3 is TGTGCCTGGAGTGTACGAGTGAACACTGAAGCTTTCTTT. Protein product: CAWSVRVNTEAFF.

The V call is TRBV5-4, the J call TRBJ2-7, with D perhaps TRBD2 (6 bases). Trimming removed 3 bases at V and 7 bases at J, with 14 bases between. Germline CDR1 SGHNT, CDR2 YYREEE (reference sequence). CDR3 length: 13 amino acids. The CDR3 loop reads CASSSEGLGEQYF. CDR3 DNA sequence: TGTGCCAGCAGCTCGGAGGGCCTTGGGGAGCAGTACTTC. The full variable domain, completed using reference TRBV5-4 and TRBJ2-7, is ETGVTQSPTHLIKTRGQQVTLRCSSQSGHNTVSWYQQALGQGPQFIFQYYREEENGRGNFPPRFSGLQFPNYSSELNVNALELDDSALYLCASSSEGLGEQYFGPGTRLTVT.

The rearrangement uses TRBV10-3 and TRBJ2-3; D perhaps matches TRBD2 (6 bases). CDR1 ENHRY and CDR2 SYGVKD come from the germline V gene. The CDR3 length is 13 residues. V shed 8 bases and J shed 2 bases, with 11 bases lying between them. The CDR3 nucleotides read TGTGCCATCTGGGCGGGGACCACAGATACGCAGTATTTT. This translates into CAIWAGTTDTQYF.

This chain uses TRBV5-5 with TRBJ2-5; the match to TRBD2 covers 7 bases. J gave up 1 base and V 4 bases, and 13 bases lay outside the gene matches. The CDR3 runs to 17 residues. Germline values: CDR1 SGHKS, CDR2 YYEKEE (reference sequence). The CDR3 DNA is TGTGCCAGCAGCCCAATCCCCTCTAGCGGAGCCCAAGAGACCCAGTACTTC. As protein: CASSPIPSSGAQETQYF.

This clone turned up a few times. J is TRBJ2-1 and V is TRBV10-3; 8 nucleotides line up with TRBD1. The germline V gene encodes CDR1 ENHRY and CDR2 SYGVKD. This CDR3 contains 17 residues. The junction had 13 bases not matched to a gene; V was cut back by 4 bases and J by 5 bases. The CDR3 spells CAISAMKQGVGNNEQFF. The CDR3 coding sequence is TGTGCCATCAGTGCAATGAAACAGGGGGTAGGGAACAATGAGCAGTTCTTC.

The chain links TRBV28 to TRBJ2-7; D remains ambiguous. CDR1 is MDHEN and CDR2 is SYDVKM in the germline V gene. V was pared by 5 bases and J by 4 bases, with 9 bases between. The CDR3 runs 12 residues. For the CDR3, the DNA is TGTGCCAGCAGTCGCAGGTGGTACGAGCAGTACTTC. Translating it yields CASSRRWYEQYF. Based on the CDR3 plus reference TRBV28 and TRBJ2-7, the full variable domain is DVKVTQSSRYLVKRTGEKVFLECVQDMDHENMFWYRQDPGLGLRLIYFSYDVKMKEKGDIPEGYSVSREKKERFSLILESASTNQTSMYLCASSRRWYEQYFGPGTRLTVT.

The rearrangement links TRBV2 to TRBJ2-3; 12 nucleotides line up with TRBD2. The CDR3 is 16 amino acids. Germline lookup yields CDR1 SNHLY and CDR2 FYNNEI. Trimming took 7 bases from V and 2 from J; bases not matched to a gene: 7. The CDR3: CASTLGLAGNTDTQYF. The CDR3 nucleotides read TGTGCCAGCACTCTCGGACTAGCGGGGAACACAGATACGCAGTATTTT. The full variable domain, its missing parts supplied by reference TRBV2 and TRBJ2-3, is EPEVTQTPSHQVTQMGQEVILRCVPISNHLYFYWYRQILGQKVEFLVSFYNNEISEKSEIFDDQFSVERPDGSNFTLKIRSTKLEDSAMYFCASTLGLAGNTDTQYFGPGTRLTVL.